The following is a T cell receptor (beta chain) sequence with its context. Its specificity is unknown. The data stem from a study of OX40 agonist ivuxolimab in advanced cancers. Looking at the study overall: Partial responses, seen in three patients, involved one hepatocellular carcinoma and two cutaneous melanomas. Study observations and caveats: Mean expanded clone counts were higher in CD8+ than CD4+ T cells.

Germline V gene data show CDR1 as SGHRS and CDR2 as YFSETQ. Trimming shortened V by 0 bases and J by 4 bases, and 11 bases separated the two germline ends. This CDR3 has 15 residues. Only in-frame clones appear in the TCRdb table, and some are missing; sequencing was by immunoSEQ multiplex PCR. The sample contains about 35,000 clones, about 76% of which appear only once. The source is an adult with an advanced solid tumor such as melanoma, head and neck, liver or kidney cancer. The rearrangement joins TRBV5-1 to TRBJ1-5; D call uncertain. Source: CD4+ or CD8+ T cells sorted from blood, taken in a trial of the OX40 agonist ivuxolimab. In nucleotides, the CDR3 is TGCGCCAGCAGCTTGGCCGGGGTTCCGAATCAGCCCCAGCATTTT. Translating it yields CASSLAGVPNQPQHF.